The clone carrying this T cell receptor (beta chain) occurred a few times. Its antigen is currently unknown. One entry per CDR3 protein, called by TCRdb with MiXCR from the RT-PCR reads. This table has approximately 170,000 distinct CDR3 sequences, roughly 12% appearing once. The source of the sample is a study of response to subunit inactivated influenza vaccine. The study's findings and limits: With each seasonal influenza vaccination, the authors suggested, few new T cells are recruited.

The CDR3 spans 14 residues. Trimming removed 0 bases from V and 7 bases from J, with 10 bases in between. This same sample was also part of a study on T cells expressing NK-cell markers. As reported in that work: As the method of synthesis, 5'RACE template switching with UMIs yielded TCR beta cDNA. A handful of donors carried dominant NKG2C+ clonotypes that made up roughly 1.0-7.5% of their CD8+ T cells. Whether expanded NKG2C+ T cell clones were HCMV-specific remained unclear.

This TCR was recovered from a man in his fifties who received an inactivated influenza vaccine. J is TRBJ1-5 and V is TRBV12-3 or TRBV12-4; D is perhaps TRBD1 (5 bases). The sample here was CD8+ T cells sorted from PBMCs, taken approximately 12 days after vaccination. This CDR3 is CASSLASGTQPQHF. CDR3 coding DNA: TGTGCCAGCAGTTTAGCGTCAGGGACCCAGCCCCAGCATTTT.